This T cell receptor (beta chain) was obtained from a study of blood T cell repertoires in COVID-19. TCRdb's table, derived via immunoSEQ multiplex PCR, lists solely in-frame clones and lacks some. Among 140,000 to 150,000 clones listed, 60% to 85% were seen once. CDR3 length: 15 amino acids. The germline CDR1 and CDR2 sequences are SGHRS and YFSETQ. The V segment lost 2 bases and the J segment 2 bases; nucleotides outside the gene matches: 4. The rearrangement links TRBV5-1 to TRBJ1-3; 7 bases are shared with TRBD1. The sample consisted of peripheral blood. The TCR sequence derives from a woman aged 55-70 years with acute or convalescent COVID-19. CDR3 sequence: CASSLQGLTGNTIYF. Here the CDR3 DNA reads TGCGCCAGCAGCTTACAGGGGTTGACTGGAAACACCATATATTTT. Full variable domain (missing parts from reference TRBV5-1 and TRBJ1-3): KAGVTQTPRYLIKTRGQQVTLSCSPISGHRSVSWYQQTPGQGLQFLFEYFSETQRNKGNFPGRFSGRQFSNSRSEMNVSTLELGDSALYLCASSLQGLTGNTIYFGEGSWLTVV.